The 5 T cell receptor beta chains presented below share a single source sample, sequenced in a study of blood T cell repertoires in COVID-19. TCRdb keeps only in-frame clones here, not all; method: immunoSEQ multiplex PCR. The data hold some 19,000 clones, with 86% observed a single time. The source material was peripheral blood. The receptors originated from a man between 65 and 85 years old with acute or convalescent COVID-19.

The rearrangement uses TRBV19 and TRBJ2-6, with D hard to call. The V gene's germline CDR1 is LNHDA and CDR2 SQIVND (reference sequence). The CDR3 totals 13 residues. Trimming shortened V by 10 bases and J by 2 bases, and 9 bases separated the two germline ends. The CDR3, as DNA: TGTGCCACCGAGTCCGCTGGGGCCAACGTCCTGACTTTC. It yields the protein CATESAGANVLTF.

This chain connects TRBV27 to TRBJ2-3; D not certain. The V and J ends lost 5 bases and 0 bases respectively, with 3 bases between them. CDR3 length: 12 amino acids. Germline CDR1 is MNHEY and CDR2 is SMNVEV (reference sequence). CDR3 region: CASSPSTDTQYF. The CDR3 nucleotides read TGTGCCAGCAGTCCAAGCACAGATACGCAGTATTTT.

The chain carries TRBV7-2 and TRBJ2-1; D is perhaps TRBD1 (5 bases). The ends were cut back, 1 base at V and 1 base at J, with 17 bases in the middle. The CDR3 is 18 amino acids. Germline loops: CDR1 SGHTA, CDR2 FQGNSA. The CDR3 bases are TGTGCCAGCAGCTTAGAAGGGGTCCGGGCCTTATCCTACAATGAGCAGTTCTTC. Translated, it gives CASSLEGVRALSYNEQFF.

The rearrangement links TRBV6-5 to TRBJ1-2; 7 positions agree with TRBD1. This CDR3 comprises 14 residues. V lost 7 bases to trimming and J lost 8 bases; unmatched junction nucleotides: 13. Germline loops: CDR1 MNHEY, CDR2 SVGAGI. The CDR3 sequence is CASTRTTGSGGYTF. The DNA for the CDR3 is TGTGCCAGCACCAGAACGACAGGGTCTGGCGGCTACACCTTC.

In this sample, this clone turned up once. The chain carries TRBV18 and TRBJ2-4; TRBD1 aligns across 10 bases. J was trimmed by 3 bases and V by 0 bases; bases with no gene match: 14. From germline, CDR1 is KGHSH and CDR2 LQKENI. This CDR3 has 20 amino acids. The DNA of the CDR3 is TGTGCCAGCTCACCACCGGGACAGGGGTTATTAGGTACCCACAAAAACATTCAGTACTTC. The encoded protein is CASSPPGQGLLGTHKNIQYF.